Listed here is a single T cell receptor (beta chain). The germline gene is not matched at one end of the junction; a read error may be the cause. The sample originates from a study of human T cells and chemical hapten exposure. Study-wide background: Chiefly women, the patients showed alopecia areata, totalis or universalis.

Original methodology: Across samples, TCR counts had a median of about 92,000 and ranged from 23,224 to 690,600. TCRdb independently ran MiXCR on the RACE reads; one entry per CDR3 protein. The V and J calls come from TCRdb's annotation, not from the publication. The sample records fewer than 200,000 distinct CDR3 sequences, about a fifth being singletons. Indicated time point: patch test 1, 2 weeks after DPC sensitization. As to treatment: therapeutic diphenylcyclopropenone sensitization with weekly scalp DPC. Germline-derived CDR1 and CDR2 are SSHAT and FNYEAQ (reference sequence). The CDR3 covers 14 residues.

The origin of this receptor is a woman between 45 and 60 years old with alopecia areata. Some clones in this sample may be carry-over from other donors' samples. The chain links TRBV7-7 to TRBJ1-1; the D gene is possibly TRBD1 (5 bases). This specimen was whole blood, taken in connection with sensitization to the hapten diphenylcyclopropenone (DPC). The CDR3, as DNA: TGTGCTAGCAGCGCCTTGGAGGGGCCGACTGAAGCTTTCTTT. This translates into CASSALEGPTEAFF.